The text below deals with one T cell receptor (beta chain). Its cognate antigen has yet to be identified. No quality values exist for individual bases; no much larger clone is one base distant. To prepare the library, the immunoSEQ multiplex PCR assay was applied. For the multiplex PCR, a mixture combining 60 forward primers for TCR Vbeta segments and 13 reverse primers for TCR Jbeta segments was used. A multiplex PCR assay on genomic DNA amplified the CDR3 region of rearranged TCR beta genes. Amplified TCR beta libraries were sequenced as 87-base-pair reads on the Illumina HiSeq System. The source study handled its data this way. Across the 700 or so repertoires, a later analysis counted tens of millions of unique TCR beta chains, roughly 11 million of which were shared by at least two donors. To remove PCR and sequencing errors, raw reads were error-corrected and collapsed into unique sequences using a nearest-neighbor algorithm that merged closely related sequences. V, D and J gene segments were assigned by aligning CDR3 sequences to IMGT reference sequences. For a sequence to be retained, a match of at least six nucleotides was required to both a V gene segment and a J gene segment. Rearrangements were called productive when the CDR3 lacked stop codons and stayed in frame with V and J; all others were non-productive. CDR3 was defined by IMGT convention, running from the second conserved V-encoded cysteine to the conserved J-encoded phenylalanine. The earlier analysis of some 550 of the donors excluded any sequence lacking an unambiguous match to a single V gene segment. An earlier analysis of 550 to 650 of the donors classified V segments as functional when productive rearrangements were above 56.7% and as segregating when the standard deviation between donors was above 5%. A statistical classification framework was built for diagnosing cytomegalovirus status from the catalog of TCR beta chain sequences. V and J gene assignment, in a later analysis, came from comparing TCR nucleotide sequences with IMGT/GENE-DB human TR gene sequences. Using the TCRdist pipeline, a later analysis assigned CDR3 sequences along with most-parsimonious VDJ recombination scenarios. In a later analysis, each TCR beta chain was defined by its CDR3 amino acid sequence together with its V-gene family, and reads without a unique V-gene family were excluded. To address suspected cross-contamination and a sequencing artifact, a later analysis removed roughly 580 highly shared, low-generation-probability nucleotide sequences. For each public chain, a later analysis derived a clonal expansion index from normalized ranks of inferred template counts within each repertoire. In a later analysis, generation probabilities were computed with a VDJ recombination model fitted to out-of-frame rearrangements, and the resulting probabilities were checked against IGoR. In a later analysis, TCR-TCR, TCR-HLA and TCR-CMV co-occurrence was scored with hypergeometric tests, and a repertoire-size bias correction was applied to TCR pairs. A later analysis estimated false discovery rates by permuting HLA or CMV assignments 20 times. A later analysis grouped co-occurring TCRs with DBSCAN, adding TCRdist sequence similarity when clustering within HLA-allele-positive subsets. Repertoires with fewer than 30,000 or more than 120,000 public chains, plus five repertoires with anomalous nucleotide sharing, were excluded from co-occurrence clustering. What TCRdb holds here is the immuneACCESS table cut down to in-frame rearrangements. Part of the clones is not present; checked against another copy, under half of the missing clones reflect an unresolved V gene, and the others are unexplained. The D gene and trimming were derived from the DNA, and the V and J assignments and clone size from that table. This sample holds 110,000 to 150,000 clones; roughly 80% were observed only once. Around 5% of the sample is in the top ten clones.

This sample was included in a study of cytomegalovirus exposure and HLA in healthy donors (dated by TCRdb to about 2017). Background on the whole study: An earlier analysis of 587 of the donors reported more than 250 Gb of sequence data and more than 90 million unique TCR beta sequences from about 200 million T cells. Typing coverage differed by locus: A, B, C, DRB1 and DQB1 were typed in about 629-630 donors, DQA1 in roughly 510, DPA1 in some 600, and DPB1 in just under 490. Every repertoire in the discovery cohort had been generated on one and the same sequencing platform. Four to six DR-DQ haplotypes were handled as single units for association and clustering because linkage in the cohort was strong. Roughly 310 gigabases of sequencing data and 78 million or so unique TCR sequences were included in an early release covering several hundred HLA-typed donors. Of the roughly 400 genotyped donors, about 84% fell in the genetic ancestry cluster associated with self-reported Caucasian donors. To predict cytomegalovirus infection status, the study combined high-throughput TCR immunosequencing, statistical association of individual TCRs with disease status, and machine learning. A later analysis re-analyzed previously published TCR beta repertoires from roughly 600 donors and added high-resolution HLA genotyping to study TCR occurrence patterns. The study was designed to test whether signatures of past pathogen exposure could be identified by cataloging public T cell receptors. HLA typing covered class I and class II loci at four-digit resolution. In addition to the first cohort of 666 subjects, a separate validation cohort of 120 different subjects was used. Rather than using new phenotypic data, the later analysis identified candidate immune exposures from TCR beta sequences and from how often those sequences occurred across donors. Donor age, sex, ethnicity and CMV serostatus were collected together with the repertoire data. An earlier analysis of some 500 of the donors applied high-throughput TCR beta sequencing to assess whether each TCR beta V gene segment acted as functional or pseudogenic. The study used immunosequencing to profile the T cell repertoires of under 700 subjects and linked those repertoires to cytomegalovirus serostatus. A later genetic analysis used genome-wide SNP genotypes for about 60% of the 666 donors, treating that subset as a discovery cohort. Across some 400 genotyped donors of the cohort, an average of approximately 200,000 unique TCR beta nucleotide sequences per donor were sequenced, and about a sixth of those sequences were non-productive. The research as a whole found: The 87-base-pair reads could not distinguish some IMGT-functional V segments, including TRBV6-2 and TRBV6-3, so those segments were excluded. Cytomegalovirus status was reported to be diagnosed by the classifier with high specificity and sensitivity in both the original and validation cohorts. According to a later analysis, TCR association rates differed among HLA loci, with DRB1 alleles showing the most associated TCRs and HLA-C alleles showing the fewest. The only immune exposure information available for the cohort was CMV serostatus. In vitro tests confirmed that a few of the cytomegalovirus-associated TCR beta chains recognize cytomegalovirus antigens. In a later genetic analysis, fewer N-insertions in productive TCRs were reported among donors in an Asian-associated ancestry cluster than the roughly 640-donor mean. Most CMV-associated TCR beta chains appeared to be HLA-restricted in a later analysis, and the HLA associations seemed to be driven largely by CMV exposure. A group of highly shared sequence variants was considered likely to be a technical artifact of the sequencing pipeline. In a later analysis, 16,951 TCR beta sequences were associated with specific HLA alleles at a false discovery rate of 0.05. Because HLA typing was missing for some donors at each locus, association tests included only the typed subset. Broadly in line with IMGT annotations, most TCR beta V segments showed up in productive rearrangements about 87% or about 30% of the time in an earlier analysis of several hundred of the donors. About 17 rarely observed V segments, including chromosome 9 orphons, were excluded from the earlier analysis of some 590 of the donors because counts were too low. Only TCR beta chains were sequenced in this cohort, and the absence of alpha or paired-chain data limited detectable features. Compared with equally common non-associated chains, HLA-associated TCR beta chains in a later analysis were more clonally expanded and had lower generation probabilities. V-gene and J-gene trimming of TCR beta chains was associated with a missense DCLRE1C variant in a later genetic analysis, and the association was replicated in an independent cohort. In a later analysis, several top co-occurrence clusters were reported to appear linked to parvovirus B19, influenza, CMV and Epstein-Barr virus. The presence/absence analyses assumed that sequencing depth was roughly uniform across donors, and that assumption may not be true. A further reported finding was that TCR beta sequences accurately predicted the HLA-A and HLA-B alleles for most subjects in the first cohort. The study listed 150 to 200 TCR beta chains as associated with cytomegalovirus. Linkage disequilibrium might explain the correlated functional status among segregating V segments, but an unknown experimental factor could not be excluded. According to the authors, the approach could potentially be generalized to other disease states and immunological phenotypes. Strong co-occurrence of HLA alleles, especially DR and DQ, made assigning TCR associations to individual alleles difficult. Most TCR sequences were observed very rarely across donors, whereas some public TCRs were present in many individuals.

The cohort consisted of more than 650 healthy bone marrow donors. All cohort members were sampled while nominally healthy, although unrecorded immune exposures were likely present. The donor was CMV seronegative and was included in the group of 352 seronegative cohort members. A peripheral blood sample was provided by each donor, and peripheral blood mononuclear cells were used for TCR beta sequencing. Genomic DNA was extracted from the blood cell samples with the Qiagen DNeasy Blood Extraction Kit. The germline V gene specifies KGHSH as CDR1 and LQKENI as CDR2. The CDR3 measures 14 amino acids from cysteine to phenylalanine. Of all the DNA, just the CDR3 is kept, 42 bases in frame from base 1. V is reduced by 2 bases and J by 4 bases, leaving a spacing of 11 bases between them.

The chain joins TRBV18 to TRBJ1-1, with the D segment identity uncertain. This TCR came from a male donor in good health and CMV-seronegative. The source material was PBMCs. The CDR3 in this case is CASSPGRSGTEAFF. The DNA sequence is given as TGTGCCAGCTCACCAGGGCGTAGCGGCACTGAAGCTTTCTTT.